This T cell receptor (beta chain) was captured in a study of T cell repertoires in cytomegalovirus infection. For the study at large: Public TCR beta signatures provided an indication of both CMV infection and a matching HLA type. Regarding the study as a whole: The response measured ex vivo was dominated by TCR beta clonotypes (HLA-C-restricted and CMV-specific). People with CMV and the relevant HLA were identified by cumulative public TCR beta family frequency.

As regards this clonotype: Its target is unknown.

TCRdb passed the reads through MiXCR, listing each CDR3 protein once. Of around 740,000 distinct CDR3 sequences listed, 35% to 40% are singletons. From germline, CDR1 is LNHDA and CDR2 SQIVND (reference sequence). The CDR3 totals 13 residues. Deletions cut 7 bases from V and 8 bases from J, with 17 bases between. Sequences were obtained from PBMCs. The origin of this receptor is a human donor in good health (CMV status not recorded). Some clones in this sample may be carry-over from other donors' samples. The chain uses TRBV19 and TRBJ1-1; tentatively, D is TRBD1 (6 bases). Written as DNA, the CDR3 is TGTGCCAGTATCGGGACGGGGGCCACCGAAGCTTTCTTT. The encoded protein is CASIGTGATEAFF.